This TCR beta chain is from a study of vaccination effects on CD4 cells after COVID-19. Concerning this clone: Its antigen remains unknown.

Repertoires were generated with immunoSEQ multiplex PCR, while TCRdb's copy carries only in-frame clones and drops some. The sample contains tens of thousands of clones, more than 60% of which appear only once. Points from the study as a whole: Marked contraction was observed in infection-induced and vaccine-induced clones late after vaccination.

The V gene end was trimmed by 7 bases and the J gene end by 2 bases; junction bases not matched to a gene: 13. CDR1 is SGHTS and CDR2 is YDEGEE in the germline V gene. CDR3 size: 17 residues. The ViraFEST assay expanded antigen-specific CD4+ T cells with viral peptide pools before sequencing. Culture lasted about 11 days before CD4+ T cell isolation. The study found no prior SARS-CoV-2 infection in the vaccine recipients, who tested negative for nucleocapsid antibodies. Wells each received around 2.2 million PBMC, cultured with approximately 9.1 IU/ml IL-2 and around 9.8 ug/ml peptides. Half of the medium was exchanged for IL-2 medium on both days 3 and 7.

The starting material was CD4+ T cells from PBMCs cultured with SARS-CoV-2 spike peptides, obtained before COVID-19 vaccination. The rearrangement links TRBV5-8 to TRBJ2-3, with TRBD1 matching over 10 bases. This sequence originates from a human donor who received a COVID-19 vaccine. The CDR3 nucleotides are TGTGCCAGCCCCACCGGGACAGGGGCCAAAGTCACAGATACGCAGTATTTT. Protein product: CASPTGTGAKVTDTQYF.